This T cell receptor (beta chain) was sequenced during a study of cytomegalovirus exposure and HLA in healthy donors. A single count supports this clone. The antigen is undetermined. Donors likely had unrecorded immune exposures despite being nominally healthy when sampled. Study results and caveats: The authors confirmed in vitro that a few CMV-associated chains were specific for CMV antigens.

The CDR3 runs 17 residues. Germline assignment: CDR1 MDHEN and CDR2 SYDVKM. Losses at the gene ends were 4 bases for V and 4 bases for J; bases not matched to a gene: 13. In the PCR, 60 Vbeta and 13 Jbeta primers were used. The table came from immunoSEQ multiplex PCR; TCRdb's copy has only in-frame clones and leaves some out. The data contain just over 85,000 clones, around three quarters of them singletons. This rearrangement joins TRBV28 to TRBJ1-2; 9 bases agree with TRBD1. The sequencing sample was made of PBMCs. The sequence came from a man between 35 and 55 years old in good health and CMV-seronegative. CDR3 region: CASSSLRGTGFLYGYTF. For the CDR3, the DNA is TGTGCCAGCAGTTCCCTCCGCGGGACAGGGTTTCTCTATGGCTACACCTTC.